This T cell receptor beta chain derives from a study of shared T cell receptors in the human thymus. Generated by immunoSEQ multiplex PCR, the TCRdb table keeps only in-frame clones and is missing some. The data contain more than 300,000 clones, 85% to 95% of them singletons. The V gene's germline CDR1 is MNHEY and CDR2 SMNVEV (reference sequence). V lost 2 bases, J lost 6 bases, and 11 bases stayed unmatched. The length of the CDR3 is 16 residues. The sequencing input was thymocytes. This clonotype was sampled from a human donor. This chain links TRBV27 with TRBJ2-7; 9 positions match TRBD1. This chain's CDR3 is CASSLISGTGMGEQYF. For the CDR3, the DNA is TGTGCCAGCAGTTTAATTTCCGGGACAGGGATGGGCGAGCAGTACTTC.